Here is one T cell receptor (beta chain) with its context. The antigen remains undetermined. The data stem from a study of T-cell memory formation after mild COVID-19. CDR1 is LNHNV and CDR2 is YYDKDF in the germline V gene (reference sequence). V lost 1 base and J 7 bases, leaving 11 bases between the germline ends. The CDR3 is 15 residues long. Each CDR3 protein is one row after TCRdb ran MiXCR on the 5' RACE reads. The data contain about 320,000 distinct CDR3 sequences, around an eighth of them singletons. Points from the study as a whole: For second-wave clones that peaked at day 37, SARS-CoV-2 specificity went unverified. For contracting clones, CD4+ ones sat mainly in CM and EM, CD8+ in EMRA.

The sample taken for sequencing was PBMCs or a T cell subset sorted from them (not recorded which). The receptor was derived from a young man who had mild COVID-19 (a few samples of this study predate the infection). Cell type and time point are not known. The chain links TRBV15 to TRBJ1-6; a possible D gene is TRBD1 (6 bases). The CDR3 here is CATSRGTAHNSPLHF. Written as DNA, the CDR3 is TGTGCCACCAGCAGAGGGACAGCCCACAATTCACCCCTCCACTTT.